Below, 16 T cell receptor beta chains from the same sample are listed, as sequenced in a study of T cell clonality in common variable immunodeficiency (dated by TCRdb to between 2014 and 2017). Library generation was performed with the immunoSEQ multiplex PCR assay. In its TCRdb copy, this immuneACCESS table keeps in-frame sequences only and misses some clones. Where compared with another copy, unresolved V genes explain less than half of these, and the others have no known cause. In this sample the table shows over 55,000 clones, and no singletons are among them. The ten largest make up around 1.6% of the sample. Sequencing input: peripheral blood mononuclear cells. The receptors were gathered from a person between 18 and 75 years old in good health.

This clone was recorded at least ten times. Read sequence stops 3 residues before the CDR3 end, and the germline J gene provides the missing end. The rearrangement links TRBV7-9 to TRBJ1-1; D gene unclear. Germline CDR1 and CDR2: SEHNR and FQNEAQ (reference sequence). The CDR3 consists of 13 residues. The V end lost 3 bases, the J end lost 1 base, and 6 bases lay between the germline ends. CDR3: CASSFTGNTEAFF. The sequenced part of the CDR3 DNA is TGTGCCAGCAGCTTTACTGGGAACACTGAA.

This clone has a count of ten or more. The read is 3 residues too short to cover the CDR3 end, so that end is filled in from the germline J gene. The J gene is TRBJ2-5, the V gene TRBV10-3, with 14 nucleotides matching TRBD2. V was pared by 3 bases and J by 5 bases, with 11 bases of the junction left unmatched. This CDR3 region has 18 residues. Germline values: CDR1 ENHRY, CDR2 SYGVKD. The CDR3 region is CAISDPGLAGDWGETQYF. The sequenced CDR3 bases are TGTGCCATCAGTGACCCGGGACTAGCGGGAGATTGGGGGGAGACC.

This clone was seen at least ten times. The observed sequence ends 3 residues before the CDR3 terminus, with the missing tail filled in from the germline J gene. The V gene is TRBV20-1, the J gene TRBJ2-3; D not resolved. The CDR3 spans 14 residues. The germline V and J ends were trimmed by 1 base and 4 bases, with 12 bases remaining between them. The V gene's germline CDR1 is DFQATT and CDR2 SNEGSKA (reference sequence). CDR3 in amino acids: CSARGVSSADTQYF. The covered CDR3 bases are TGCAGTGCTAGAGGTGTTAGTTCGGCAGATACG.

This clone showed up many times. The read ends 3 residues shy of where the CDR3 ends; the end is completed using the germline J gene. The gene calls are TRBV7-2 and TRBJ2-3; TRBD2 agrees at 9 bases. Germline CDR1 is SGHTA and CDR2 is FQGNSA. The CDR3 contains 15 residues. V lost 6 bases, J lost 2 bases, and 6 bases stayed unmatched. The CDR3 loop reads CASRTGTSPTDTQYF. The CDR3 bases that were read are TGTGCCAGCAGGACCGGGACTAGCCCCACAGATACG.

In this sample, this clone turned up many times. The CDR3 goes on 3 residues after the read ends, and that part is filled in from the germline J gene. The J gene is TRBJ2-6, the V gene TRBV5-1; 7 positions agree with TRBD2. The CDR3 loop spans 15 amino acids. The junction had 2 bases not matched to a gene; V was cut back by 4 bases and J by 1 base. Germline V gene data show CDR1 as SGHRS and CDR2 as YFSETQ. The CDR3 sequence: CASSGGGSGANVLTF. Incomplete CDR3 DNA: TGCGCCAGCAGCGGGGGGGGATCTGGGGCCAACGTC. The whole variable domain, remainder taken from reference TRBV5-1 and TRBJ2-6, is KAGVTQTPRYLIKTRGQQVTLSCSPISGHRSVSWYQQTPGQGLQFLFEYFSETQRNKGNFPGRFSGRQFSNSRSEMNVSTLELGDSALYLCASSGGGSGANVLTFGAGSRLTVL.

Many counts were recorded for this clone. Read coverage stops 3 residues before the CDR3 terminus; the germline J gene supplies the remainder. The chain uses TRBV28 and TRBJ2-7; 7 bases fit TRBD2. Germline-derived CDR1 and CDR2 are MDHEN and SYDVKM. The CDR3 totals 17 residues. V gave up 6 bases and J gave up 2 bases; unmatched junction bases: 16. The CDR3 sequence is CASSRIPVLADPYEQYF. The sequenced CDR3 bases are TGTGCCAGCAGCCGAATTCCTGTCCTAGCGGACCCCTACGAG.

This clone was seen ten or more times. The CDR3 end is not reached by the read, which stops 3 residues before it; the germline J gene fills it in. The rearrangement uses TRBV7-2 and TRBJ2-3, with TRBD1 identical over 10 bases. CDR3 length: 15 amino acids. V was clipped by 6 bases and J by 2 bases; unmatched bases: 5. Looked up from germline, CDR1 is SGHTA and CDR2 is FQGNSA. This chain's CDR3 is CASRRQGAFTDTQYF. The part of the CDR3 DNA that was read is TGTGCCAGCAGGAGACAGGGGGCGTTCACAGATACG. Complete variable domain (other parts from reference TRBV7-2 and TRBJ2-3): GAGVSQSPSNKVTEKGKDVELRCDPISGHTALYWYRQSLGQGLEFLIYFQGNSAPDKSGLPSDRFSAERTGGSVSTLTIQRTQQEDSAVYLCASRRQGAFTDTQYFGPGTRLTVL.

This clone was seen ten or more times. The read terminates 3 residues ahead of where the CDR3 ends, so the germline J gene completes it. This chain links TRBV7-9 with TRBJ2-7; 7 positions agree with TRBD1. J was trimmed by 4 bases and V by 5 bases; bases with no gene match: 11. Germline assignment: CDR1 SEHNR and CDR2 FQNEAQ (reference sequence). The CDR3 spans 15 residues. The sequenced part of the CDR3 DNA is TGTGCCAGCAGCAGACAGGGAACCTACTCTTACGAG. The encoded protein is CASSRQGTYSYE. The complete CDR3 sequence is CASSRQGTYSYEQYF.

This clone showed up many times. The read comes to an end 3 residues before the CDR3 does, leaving the germline J gene to fill in the end. This chain joins TRBV19 and TRBJ1-2; D is perhaps TRBD1 (5 bases). The CDR3 is made up of 14 amino acids. Germline V lookup: CDR1 LNHDA, CDR2 SQIVND (reference sequence). CDR3 sequence reads: CASTQRRVQEGYTF. The covered CDR3 bases are TGTGCCAGTACTCAACGCAGGGTTCAGGAGGGC.

Comment on this clone: With the read ending 3 residues before the CDR3 end, the germline J gene is used to fill in that end. The chain has TRBV18 and TRBJ1-3, with 7 nucleotides matching TRBD1. V lost 3 bases to trimming and J lost 0 bases; unmatched junction nucleotides: 2. CDR1 and CDR2 (germline): KGHSH, LQKENI. The CDR3 sequence is 15 residues long. The CDR3 DNA, read in part, is TGTGCCAGCTCACCCGGGACAGTCTCTGGAAACACC. Protein product: CASSPGTVSGNT. The entire CDR3 protein reads CASSPGTVSGNTIYF.

The table lists this clone with many counts. Sequencing ends 3 residues short of the CDR3 end; the germline J gene provides the rest. The chain employs TRBV28 and TRBJ1-4; 7 bases map to TRBD1. Germline V CDR1 and CDR2: MDHEN, SYDVKM. This CDR3 spans 15 amino acids. The ends lost 3 bases at V and 3 bases at J; junction bases unmatched: 4. The covered CDR3 bases are TGTGCCAGCAGTTTGGGGACAGCCTCTAATGAAAAA. As protein: CASSLGTASNEK. The complete CDR3 protein is CASSLGTASNEKLFF.

This clone was seen repeatedly, ten times or more. The read stops 3 residues short of the end of the CDR3; the missing end is completed from the germline J gene. This chain links TRBV20-1 with TRBJ2-5; 8 positions agree with TRBD2. The CDR3 has 13 residues. The J segment lost 3 bases and the V segment lost 2 bases, leaving 2 bases of the junction unmatched. Germline V CDR1 and CDR2: DFQATT, SNEGSKA (reference sequence). CDR3 sequence reads: CSARLAGKETQYF. The covered CDR3 bases are TGCAGTGCTAGACTAGCGGGTAAAGAGACC.

As regards this clone: The observed sequence ends 3 residues before the CDR3 terminus, with the missing tail filled in from the germline J gene. The chain links TRBV11-1 to TRBJ1-2; weak D call: TRBD1 (6 bases). The CDR3 runs 14 residues. Germline loops: CDR1 SGHAT, CDR2 FQDESV (reference sequence). V shed 5 bases and J shed 4 bases, with 14 bases lying between them. The CDR3: CASSPGQGTYGYTF. The part of the CDR3 DNA that was read is TGTGCCAGCAGCCCCGGGCAGGGGACCTATGGC.

The sample holds many counts of this clone. Read data end 3 residues before the CDR3 end; the end is taken from the germline J gene. J is TRBJ2-7 and V is TRBV5-1; D is uncertain. Germline V gives CDR1 SGHRS, CDR2 YFSETQ. Between the trimmed V and J ends, which lost 0 bases and 2 bases, there was a span of 9 bases. The length of the CDR3 is 14 residues. The covered CDR3 bases are TGCGCCAGCAGCTTGGAAAGCAAGACCTACGAG. Its protein is CASSLESKTYE. The entire CDR3 sequence reads CASSLESKTYEQYF.

This clone was recorded a few times. The DNA ends 3 residues before the CDR3 does, and the rest of the CDR3 is filled in from the germline J gene. This chain joins TRBV20-1 and TRBJ1-3; 10 nucleotides agree with TRBD1. Per the germline V gene, CDR1 is DFQATT and CDR2 is SNEGSKA (reference sequence). The CDR3 runs to 14 residues. V gave up 2 bases and J gave up 8 bases; unmatched junction bases: 6. The CDR3 protein is CSARSDRGLDTIYF. CDR3 DNA, as far as it was read: TGCAGTGCTAGAAGTGACAGGGGGCTAGACACC.

Ten or more counts support this clone. The CDR3 goes on 3 residues after the read ends, and that part is filled in from the germline J gene. The chain employs TRBV2 and TRBJ1-2; D is perhaps TRBD1 (6 bases). The CDR3 consists of 14 residues. Germline CDR1 SNHLY, CDR2 FYNNEI. V was trimmed by 1 base and J by 3 bases, leaving 9 bases between them. The DNA read from the CDR3 is TGTGCCAGCAGTGAAGGACAGGTTCACTATGGC. Translation: CASSEGQVHYG. The full CDR3 sequence reads CASSEGQVHYGYTF.